The 15 T cell receptor beta chains in this list originate from one sample, sequenced in a study of neurological immune-mediated disorders. MiXCR was run by TCRdb on the 5' RACE reads, yielding one entry per CDR3 protein. There are tens of thousands of distinct CDR3 sequences in the sample; more than 4% occur only once, and 3.4% lies in the top ten. The source material was PBMCs. These receptors originate from a woman between 50 and 59 years old with multiple sclerosis.

This clonotype was detected ten times or more. This rearrangement joins TRBV12-3 or TRBV12-4 to TRBJ1-2; 7 positions agree with TRBD1. The CDR3 extends over 13 amino acids. With 5 bases clipped from V and 8 bases from J, the junction kept 8 bases outside the gene matches. The CDR3 nucleotides read TGTGCCAGCAGTATGACGACAGGGACCGGCTACACCTTC. It is translated as CASSMTTGTGYTF.

This clonotype has ten or more counts. The chain has TRBV5-1 and TRBJ1-4; D is possibly TRBD1 (5 bases). CDR3 length: 13 residues. Deletions cut 4 bases from V and 8 bases from J, with 12 bases between. Per the germline V gene, CDR1 is SGHRS and CDR2 is YFSETQ. The CDR3 region is CASSVQGGEKLFF. In DNA, the CDR3 is TGCGCCAGCAGCGTTCAGGGTGGAGAAAAACTGTTTTTT.

Notes on this clonotype: At one end the junction does not follow the germline gene, possibly because of a read error. The chain is built from TRBV7-2 and TRBJ1-5; D is undetermined. Per the germline V gene, CDR1 is SGHTA and CDR2 is FQGNSA. CDR3 length: 14 amino acids. Here the CDR3 reads CASSAPFSNQPKHF. The CDR3 nucleotides are TGTGCCAGCAGCGCGCCGTTTAGCAATCAGCCCAAGCATTTT.

This clonotype has ten or more counts. The V call is TRBV10-3, the J call TRBJ1-5; TRBD1 matches 7 bases. Germline V gene data show CDR1 as ENHRY and CDR2 as SYGVKD. The CDR3 spans 13 residues. J gave up 4 bases and V 6 bases, and 3 bases lay outside the gene matches. CDR3 amino acids: CAISPGQNQPQHF. CDR3 DNA sequence: TGTGCCATCAGCCCGGGACAGAATCAGCCCCAGCATTTT.

In this sample, this clonotype turned up many times. V usage is TRBV11-2 and J usage is TRBJ2-3; D call uncertain. This CDR3 spans 12 amino acids. Germline CDR1 and CDR2: SGHAT and FQNNGV. The germline V and J ends were trimmed by 1 base and 5 bases, with 4 bases remaining between them. CDR3 sequence: CASSLGVDTQYF. CDR3 sequence (DNA): TGTGCCAGCAGCTTAGGGGTAGATACGCAGTATTTT.

This clonotype was seen a few times. This chain joins TRBV12-3 or TRBV12-4 and TRBJ1-1; possibly TRBD1 for D (5 bases). V dropped 3 bases and J dropped 4 bases, with 9 bases sitting between them. This CDR3 has 13 amino acids. The chain's CDR3 is CASSLGRGTEAFF. DNA of the CDR3: TGTGCCAGCAGTTTGGGTAGGGGCACTGAAGCTTTCTTT.

This clonotype was counted at least ten times. The V call is TRBV28, the J call TRBJ1-5, with a weak D call TRBD1 (6 bases). Germline V CDR1 and CDR2: MDHEN, SYDVKM. The CDR3 covers 15 residues. The V gene lost 3 bases and the J gene lost 6 bases, with 15 bases spanning the gap. The CDR3 here is CASSLDGGDGQPQHF. The CDR3, as DNA: TGTGCCAGCAGTTTGGACGGGGGCGATGGTCAGCCCCAGCATTTT. The full variable domain, its missing parts supplied by reference TRBV28 and TRBJ1-5, is DVKVTQSSRYLVKRTGEKVFLECVQDMDHENMFWYRQDPGLGLRLIYFSYDVKMKEKGDIPEGYSVSREKKERFSLILESASTNQTSMYLCASSLDGGDGQPQHFGDGTRLSIL.

This clonotype was counted at least ten times. The CDR3 is CASSVATEGTLRFSGANVLTF. CDR3 sequence (DNA): TGTGCCAGCAGCGTAGCTACGGAGGGGACTTTAAGATTCTCTGGGGCCAACGTCCTGACTTTC. The V and J genes are TRBV9 and TRBJ2-6, with D possibly TRBD2 on 6 matching bases. Trimming removed 0 bases from V and 0 bases from J, with 22 bases in between. This CDR3 spans 21 amino acids. Germline V gene lookup returns CDR1 SGDLS and CDR2 YYNGEE.

At least ten counts were recorded for this clonotype. This chain links TRBV6-2 or TRBV6-3 with TRBJ2-3; unclear D gene. This CDR3 is 14 amino acids long. CDR1 is MNHEY and CDR2 is SVGEGT in the germline V gene. With 6 bases removed from V and 0 bases from J, the gap between germline ends came to 10 bases. The CDR3 DNA sequence: TGTGCCAGCAGGCGGCATATAAGCACAGATACGCAGTATTTT. Its translation is CASRRHISTDTQYF.

This clonotype came up many times. The V gene is TRBV24-1, the J gene TRBJ1-6, with D perhaps TRBD1 (5 bases). The germline gives CDR1 KGHDR, CDR2 SFDVKD. CDR3 length: 12 residues. V dropped 4 bases and J dropped 18 bases, with 15 bases sitting between them. The CDR3 spells CATSDPGRPYHF. The DNA of the CDR3 is TGTGCCACCAGTGACCCGGGACGGCCCTACCACTTT.

In this sample, this clonotype turned up many times. This chain joins TRBV12-3 or TRBV12-4 and TRBJ2-3; D ambiguous. Deletions cut 1 base from V and 2 bases from J, with 10 bases between. The CDR3 is 15 residues long. The DNA of the CDR3 is TGTGCCAGCAGTTTAGGTCGCAGATACACAGATACGCAGTATTTT. Translation gives CASSLGRRYTDTQYF.

This clonotype occurred a few times. One end of the junction fails to match germline, which may point to a read error. The genes are TRBV4-1 and TRBJ1-6; 8 bases are shared with TRBD1. In germline, CDR1 is MGHRA, CDR2 YSYEKL. The CDR3 is made up of 16 amino acids. CDR3 coding DNA: TGCGCCAGCAGCCGCATGAAGGGACAGGATAATTCCCCCCTCCACTTT. This sequence encodes CASSRMKGQDNSPLHF.

This clonotype was seen many times. V and J are TRBV5-1 and TRBJ2-7, with D uncertain. This CDR3 comprises 16 residues. Germline CDR1 is SGHRS and CDR2 is YFSETQ. Trimming cost V 1 base and J 2 bases, with 16 bases left between them. DNA of the CDR3: TGCGCCAGCAGCTTGTATGAGGTGGACCCTCCCTACGAGCAGTACGTC. Amino acid sequence: CASSLYEVDPPYEQYV.

This clonotype showed up many times. The chain couples TRBV12-3 or TRBV12-4 to TRBJ2-2; D perhaps matches TRBD1 (6 bases). The V and J ends lost 4 bases and 7 bases respectively, with 13 bases between them. The CDR3 contains 14 residues. The CDR3 bases are TGTGCCAGCAGTTGGCAGGGGTATGACGGGGAGCTGTTTTTT. Translating gives CASSWQGYDGELFF.

At least ten counts were recorded for this clonotype. The CDR3: CAWKDQGNNQPQHF. CDR3 coding DNA: TGTGCCTGGAAGGACCAGGGAAACAATCAGCCCCAGCATTTT. The chain recombines TRBV30 with TRBJ1-5; D is perhaps TRBD1 (5 bases). Germline lookup yields CDR1 GTSNPN and CDR2 SVGIG (reference sequence). This CDR3 contains 14 residues. Trimming removed 4 bases from V and 3 bases from J, with 13 bases in between.